The TCR beta chain under discussion was sequenced for a study of regulatory T cells in long-lasting Graves disease. Turning to the study itself: Newly diagnosed Graves' patients took antithyroid drugs under 3 months. The study, taken as a whole, reports: Accuracy could have been hurt by small sample size. Researchers examined only peripheral blood and not thyroid tissue.

Time point reported: newly diagnosed GD, antithyroid drugs for less than 3 months. PBMC RNA was the source of the TCR library. This clonotype showed up many times. Its target is not known. From germline, CDR1 is SGDLS and CDR2 YYNGEE. Trimming removed 4 bases at V and 5 bases at J, with 18 bases between. The CDR3 spans 16 residues. Library construction for TCR beta used iRepertoire HTBI primers and Arm-PCR of CDR3 regions. TCRdb re-derived calls from the multiplex PCR reads in MiXCR, one entry per CDR3 protein. The sample carries roughly 380,000 distinct CDR3 sequences, 15% recorded once. This rearrangement joins TRBV9 to TRBJ2-2; D might be TRBD1 (5 bases). The sequenced sample was peripheral blood mononuclear cells (PBMCs), obtained at new diagnosis, from a patient treated with antithyroid drugs. This TCR was sampled from a female donor with Graves disease. The CDR3 coding sequence is TGTGCCAGCAGCCCCCGAGTGGCAGGGAAGACCGGGGAGCTGTTTTTT. Protein product: CASSPRVAGKTGELFF.